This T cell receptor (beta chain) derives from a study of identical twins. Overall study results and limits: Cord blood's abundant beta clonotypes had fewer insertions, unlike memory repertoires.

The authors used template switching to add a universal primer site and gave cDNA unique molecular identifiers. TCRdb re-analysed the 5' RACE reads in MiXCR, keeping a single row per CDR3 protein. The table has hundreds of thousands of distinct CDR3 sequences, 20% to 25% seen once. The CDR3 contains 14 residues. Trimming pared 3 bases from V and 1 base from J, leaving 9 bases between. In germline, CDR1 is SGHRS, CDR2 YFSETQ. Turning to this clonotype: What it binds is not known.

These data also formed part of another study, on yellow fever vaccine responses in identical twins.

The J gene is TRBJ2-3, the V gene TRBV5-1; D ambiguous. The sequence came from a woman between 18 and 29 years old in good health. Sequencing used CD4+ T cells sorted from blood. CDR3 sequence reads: CASSSQMRTDTQYF. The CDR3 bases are TGCGCCAGCAGCTCGCAGATGCGCACAGATACGCAGTATTTT.